This entry lists 19 T cell receptor beta chains sequenced from one sample in a study of PD-L1 blockade in urothelial cancer. Time point meaning: pretreatment peripheral blood. Only in-frame clones appear in the TCRdb table, and some are missing; sequencing was by immunoSEQ multiplex PCR. The table has 32,000 or so clones, approximately 87% seen once. The input for sequencing was PBMCs, taken around atezolizumab (anti-PD-L1) treatment. These receptors were collected from a man between 60 and 75 years old with urothelial cancer.

CDR3 sequence: CASSLQTSGAYEQYF. DNA for the CDR3: TGCGCCAGCAGCTTGCAGACTAGCGGGGCCTACGAGCAGTACTTC. The chain employs TRBV5-1 and TRBJ2-7, with 11 bases fitting TRBD2. CDR3 length: 15 residues. The V and J ends lost 1 base and 2 bases, in that order; junction bases with no gene match: 2. Looked up from germline, CDR1 is SGHRS and CDR2 is YFSETQ. Looking up the rest from reference TRBV5-1 and TRBJ2-7 gives the full variable domain: KAGVTQTPRYLIKTRGQQVTLSCSPISGHRSVSWYQQTPGQGLQFLFEYFSETQRNKGNFPGRFSGRQFSNSRSEMNVSTLELGDSALYLCASSLQTSGAYEQYFGPGTRLTVT.

This chain connects TRBV6-1 to TRBJ1-6; unclear D gene. V was cut by 6 bases and J by 4 bases, with 4 bases left in between. This CDR3 has 12 amino acids. Germline CDR1 MNHNS, CDR2 SASEGT. The DNA of the CDR3 is TGTGCCAGCAGGGAGTATAATTCACCCCTCCACTTT. Translation gives CASREYNSPLHF.

The V gene is TRBV7-2, the J gene TRBJ1-2; 10 bases match TRBD1. With 0 bases clipped from V and 7 bases from J, the junction kept 2 bases outside the gene matches. Germline CDR1 reads SGHTA; CDR2 reads FQGNSA. This CDR3 has 14 residues. CDR3 loop: CASSLAGDRGGYTF. The CDR3 bases are TGTGCCAGCAGCTTAGCGGGGGACAGGGGTGGCTACACCTTC.

This clone was seen a handful of times. CDR3 DNA sequence: TGTGCCAGCAGGAGACAGGTCTTGGGTCAGCCCCAGCATTTT. Its translation: CASRRQVLGQPQHF. The chain links TRBV28 to TRBJ1-5; a possible D gene is TRBD1 (6 bases). Germline lookup yields CDR1 MDHEN and CDR2 SYDVKM. The CDR3 runs to 14 residues. Trimming removed 6 bases at V and 6 bases at J, with 15 bases between.

V usage is TRBV6-6 and J usage is TRBJ2-2; the match to TRBD1 covers 7 bases. The CDR3 spans 13 residues. With 10 bases clipped from V and 1 base from J, the junction kept 3 bases outside the gene matches. Germline CDR1 and CDR2: MNHNY and SVGAGI (reference sequence). CDR3: CANRDRNTGELFF. Here the CDR3 DNA reads TGTGCCAACCGGGACAGGAACACCGGGGAGCTGTTTTTT.

The CDR3 sequence: CASSLAGNGLNEQFF. CDR3 DNA: TGCGCCAGCAGCTTAGCGGGAAACGGACTTAATGAGCAGTTCTTC. V and J are TRBV5-1 and TRBJ2-1; 7 bases line up with TRBD2. The V segment lost 2 bases and the J segment 7 bases; nucleotides outside the gene matches: 9. The CDR3 is made up of 15 amino acids. CDR1 is SGHRS and CDR2 is YFSETQ in the germline V gene.

This clone is labeled medium-sized. The J gene is TRBJ1-2, the V gene TRBV14, with a possible D match to TRBD1 (6 bases). Germline V gene data show CDR1 as SGHDN and CDR2 as FVKESK. The CDR3 spans 12 residues. V was clipped by 8 bases and J by 1 base, with 8 bases between them. The CDR3 here is CASEGHNYGYTF. Written as DNA, the CDR3 is TGTGCCAGCGAGGGACATAACTATGGCTACACCTTC.

V gene TRBV29-1 combines with J gene TRBJ2-5, with 9 positions matching TRBD1. In germline, CDR1 is SQVTM, CDR2 ANQGSEA. J gave up 5 bases and V 3 bases, and 13 bases lay outside the gene matches. The length of the CDR3 is 16 residues. CDR3 sequence: CSVEELQGALGETQYF. The CDR3 DNA reads as TGCAGCGTTGAGGAACTACAGGGGGCTCTTGGGGAGACCCAGTACTTC. The full variable domain, rest sourced from reference TRBV29-1 and TRBJ2-5, is SAVISQKPSRDICQRGTSLTIQCQVDSQVTMMFWYRQQPGQSLTLIATANQGSEATYESGFVIDKFPISRPNLTFSTLTVSNMSPEDSSIYLCSVEELQGALGETQYFGPGTRLLVL.

In its sample, this clone was seen once. The junction departs from germline at one end; a sequencing error may be responsible. The chain joins TRBV7-2 to TRBJ1-1, with no clear D. The CDR3 length is 12 residues. The V gene's germline CDR1 is SGHTA and CDR2 FQGNSA. The CDR3 region is CASSLMARPPTF. The DNA of the CDR3 is TGTGCCAGCAGCTTAATGGCCAGGCCACCCACCTTT.

This clone was recorded once. The rearrangement links TRBV7-9 to TRBJ2-7, with 14 positions matching TRBD2. The CDR3 is 18 residues long. V lost 1 base to trimming and J lost 7 bases; unmatched junction nucleotides: 12. CDR1 is SEHNR and CDR2 is FQNEAQ in the germline V gene (reference sequence). The CDR3 DNA follows: TGTGCCAGCAGCTTAGGGACTAGCGGGAGGCCGGACCACCGAGAGCAGTACTTC. This gives the protein CASSLGTSGRPDHREQYF. Filled out from reference TRBV7-9 and TRBJ2-7, the complete variable domain reads DTGVSQNPRHKITKRGQNVTFRCDPISEHNRLYWYRQTLGQGPEFLTYFQNEAQLEKSRLLSDRFSAERPKGSFSTLEIQRTEQGDSAMYLCASSLGTSGRPDHREQYFGPGTRLTVT.

The DNA for the CDR3 is TGTGCCAGCAGCTTGGCCACAGATACGCAGTATTTT. Translation: CASSLATDTQYF. The V gene is TRBV7-8, the J gene TRBJ2-3, with no clear D. This CDR3 spans 12 amino acids. Trimming took off 3 bases at V and 2 bases at J, with 3 bases between the two ends. From germline, CDR1 is SGHVS and CDR2 FQNEAQ.

This clone was observed a few times. As DNA, the CDR3 is TGTGCCTGGAGTGGGGACAGGGGATATGGCTACACCTTC. Its protein product is CAWSGDRGYGYTF. The V call is TRBV30, the J call TRBJ1-2; 10 bases map to TRBD1. Unmatched junction bases numbered 1, after V lost 1 base and J lost 5 bases. Germline V lookup: CDR1 GTSNPN, CDR2 SVGIG (reference sequence). The CDR3 is made up of 13 amino acids.

The chain recombines TRBV4-3 with TRBJ2-1; D remains unclear. V was shortened by 0 bases and J by 7 bases, with 13 bases between the two germline ends. The length of the CDR3 is 15 residues. Germline V lookup: CDR1 LGHNA, CDR2 YSLEER. CDR3 in DNA: TGCGCCAGCAGCCAAGAGAGGTGGGTTTTGAATGAGCAGTTCTTC. It specifies CASSQERWVLNEQFF.

The V and J genes are TRBV16 and TRBJ1-1; the match to TRBD1 covers 11 bases. Germline V gene sequence: CDR1 KGHSY, CDR2 FQNENV. Trimming at V came to 4 bases and at J to 7 bases, leaving 11 bases not matched to a gene. The CDR3 spans 16 residues. DNA for the CDR3: TGTGCCAGCAGCCCCCGGGGGGGGACAGGGGGGAATGAAGCTTTCTTT. It is translated as CASSPRGGTGGNEAFF.

This rearrangement joins TRBV5-1 to TRBJ2-3; 7 nucleotides match TRBD2. V was pared by 2 bases and J by 2 bases, with 2 bases of the junction left unmatched. CDR3 length equals 14 residues. CDR1 and CDR2 from the germline V gene are SGHRS and YFSETQ. The CDR3 sequence: CASSFGTTTDTQYF. Here the CDR3 DNA reads TGCGCCAGCAGCTTCGGGACTACCACAGATACGCAGTATTTT. Full variable domain (outside the CDR3, taken from reference TRBV5-1 and TRBJ2-3): KAGVTQTPRYLIKTRGQQVTLSCSPISGHRSVSWYQQTPGQGLQFLFEYFSETQRNKGNFPGRFSGRQFSNSRSEMNVSTLELGDSALYLCASSFGTTTDTQYFGPGTRLTVL.

Only one count was recorded for this clone. V usage is TRBV7-2 and J usage is TRBJ2-7, with 7 bases aligning to TRBD2. The CDR3 is made up of 15 amino acids. Per germline, CDR1 SGHTA and CDR2 FQGNSA. Germline trimming cut 5 bases from V and 1 base from J; bases unmatched to any gene: 8. In nucleotides, the CDR3 is TGTGCCAGCAGCCCCGCCGCAGCGGGGTCCTACGAGCAGTACTTC. Translation gives CASSPAAAGSYEQYF.

V gene TRBV7-6 combines with J gene TRBJ2-5, with 7 bases aligning to TRBD1. V lost 6 bases, J lost 5 bases, and 6 bases stayed unmatched. The CDR3 sequence is 13 residues long. CDR1 SGHVS and CDR2 FNYEAQ come from the germline V gene. As DNA, the CDR3 is TGTGCCAGCAGTTCCAGGGGGATGGAGACCCAGTACTTC. It codes for CASSSRGMETQYF.

The rearrangement links TRBV7-9 to TRBJ1-2; TRBD1 aligns across 8 bases. CDR3 length: 13 amino acids. Germline V CDR1 and CDR2: SEHNR, FQNEAQ (reference sequence). J gave up 6 bases and V 6 bases, and 6 bases lay outside the gene matches. The CDR3 coding sequence is TGTGCCAGCAGTTCGGACAGGGTAGATGGCTACACCTTC. Translation: CASSSDRVDGYTF.

The chain is built from TRBV6-5 and TRBJ1-3; D may be TRBD1 (6 bases). The V end lost 0 bases, the J end lost 3 bases, and 9 bases lay between the germline ends. Germline values: CDR1 MNHEY, CDR2 SVGAGI. The length of the CDR3 is 15 residues. Written as DNA, the CDR3 is TGTGCCAGCAGTTACTCGGGAGGGGGTGGAAACACCATATATTTT. Protein sequence: CASSYSGGGGNTIYF.